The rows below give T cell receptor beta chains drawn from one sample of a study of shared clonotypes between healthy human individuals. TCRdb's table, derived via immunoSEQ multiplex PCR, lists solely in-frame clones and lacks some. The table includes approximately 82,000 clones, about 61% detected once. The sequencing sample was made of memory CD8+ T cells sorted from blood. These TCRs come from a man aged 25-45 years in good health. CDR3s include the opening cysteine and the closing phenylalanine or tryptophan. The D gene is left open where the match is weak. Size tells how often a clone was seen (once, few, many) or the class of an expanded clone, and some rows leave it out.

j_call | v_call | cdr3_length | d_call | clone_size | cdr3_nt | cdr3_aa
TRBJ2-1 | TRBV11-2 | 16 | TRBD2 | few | TGTGCCAGCAGCTTAGGTTTCTGGGGGAGGGCCGGTGAGCAGTTCTTC | CASSLGFWGRAGEQFF
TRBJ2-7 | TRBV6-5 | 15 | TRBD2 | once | TGTGCCAGCAGTAGGACTAGCGGGAGTTCATACGAGCAGTACTTC | CASSRTSGSSYEQYF
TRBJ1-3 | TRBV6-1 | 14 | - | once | TGTGCCATAGGGAGTGGACCCTCTGGAAACACCATATATTTT | CAIGSGPSGNTIYF
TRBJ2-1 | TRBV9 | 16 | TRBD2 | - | TGTGCCAGCAGCCCCCAGGGACTAGCGGGAAGTAATGAGCAGTTCTTC | CASSPQGLAGSNEQFF
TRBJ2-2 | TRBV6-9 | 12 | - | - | TGTGCCAGCAGTTATGTCACCGGGGAGCTGTTTTTT | CASSYVTGELFF
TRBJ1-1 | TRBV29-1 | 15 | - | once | TGCAGCGTTGTGGTCCGAGAAGGGGGGAACACTGAAGCTTTCTTT | CSVVVREGGNTEAFF
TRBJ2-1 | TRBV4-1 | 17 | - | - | TGCGCCAGCAGCCAAGGGATACTCACATACTCCTACAATGAGCAGTTCTTC | CASSQGILTYSYNEQFF
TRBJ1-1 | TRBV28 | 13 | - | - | TGTGCCAGCAGCCCCAGGATGAACACTGAAGCTTTCTTT | CASSPRMNTEAFF
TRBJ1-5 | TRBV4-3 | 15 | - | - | TGCGCCAGCAGCCAAGATCAGGGTGCGGATCAGCCCCAGCATTTT | CASSQDQGADQPQHF
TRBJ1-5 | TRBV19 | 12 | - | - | TGTGCCAGTAGTCTCCGGGACCAGCCCCAGCATTTT | CASSLRDQPQHF
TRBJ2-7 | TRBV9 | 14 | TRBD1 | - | TGTGCCAGCAGCGTAGGGACAGGGGTCAACGAGCAGTACTTC | CASSVGTGVNEQYF
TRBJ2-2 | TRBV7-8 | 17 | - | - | TGTGCCAGCAGCTCATACCCGACTAGACCGAACACCGGGGAGCTGTTTTTT | CASSSYPTRPNTGELFF
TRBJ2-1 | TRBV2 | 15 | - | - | TGTGCCAGCAGTGATAGCGGCACCTCCTACAATGAGCAGTTCTTC | CASSDSGTSYNEQFF
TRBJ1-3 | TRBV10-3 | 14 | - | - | TGTGCCATCAGCGGACACAGCTCTGGAAACACCATATATTTT | CAISGHSSGNTIYF
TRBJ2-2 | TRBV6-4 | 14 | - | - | TGTGCCAGCAGAGCAACCGACCAGACCGGGGAGCTGTTTTTT | CASRATDQTGELFF
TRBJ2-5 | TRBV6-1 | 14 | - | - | TGTGCCAGCAGTGAAGCTGGGGGCCAAGAGACCCAGTACTTC | CASSEAGGQETQYF